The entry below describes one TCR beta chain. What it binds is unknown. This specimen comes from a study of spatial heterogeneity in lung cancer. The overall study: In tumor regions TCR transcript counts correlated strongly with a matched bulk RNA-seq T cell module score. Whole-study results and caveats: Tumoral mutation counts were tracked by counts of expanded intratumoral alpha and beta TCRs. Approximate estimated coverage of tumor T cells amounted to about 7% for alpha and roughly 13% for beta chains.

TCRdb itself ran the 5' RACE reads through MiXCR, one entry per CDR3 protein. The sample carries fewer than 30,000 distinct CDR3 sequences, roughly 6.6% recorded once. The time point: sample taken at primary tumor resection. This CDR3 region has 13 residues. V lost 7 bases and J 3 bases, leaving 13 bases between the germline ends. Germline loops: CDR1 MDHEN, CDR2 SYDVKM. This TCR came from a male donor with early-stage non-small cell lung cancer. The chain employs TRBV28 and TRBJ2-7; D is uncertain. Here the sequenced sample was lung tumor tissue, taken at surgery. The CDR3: CASTETAIYEQYF. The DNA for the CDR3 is TGTGCCAGCACCGAAACAGCCATCTACGAGCAGTACTTC.